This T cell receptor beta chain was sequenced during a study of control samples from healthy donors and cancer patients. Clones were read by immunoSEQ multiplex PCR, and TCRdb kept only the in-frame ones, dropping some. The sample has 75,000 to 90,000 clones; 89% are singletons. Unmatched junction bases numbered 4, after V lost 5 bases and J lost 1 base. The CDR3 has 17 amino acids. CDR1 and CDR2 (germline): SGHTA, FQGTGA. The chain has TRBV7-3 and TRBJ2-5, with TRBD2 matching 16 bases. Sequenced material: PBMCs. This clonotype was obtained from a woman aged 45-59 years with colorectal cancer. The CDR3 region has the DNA TGTGCCAGCAGCCCCGGGACTAGCGGGGGGGCCCAAGAGACCCAGTACTTC. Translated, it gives CASSPGTSGGAQETQYF.